These 31 T cell receptor beta chains were sequenced from one sample in a study of blood T cell repertoires in COVID-19. TCRdb keeps only in-frame clones here, not all; method: immunoSEQ multiplex PCR. The profile shows roughly 96,000 clones, 82% of them singletons. The sample was peripheral blood. The source of these receptors is a man older than 75 with acute or convalescent COVID-19.

This chain uses TRBV18 with TRBJ1-6; D not resolved. V gave up 1 base and J gave up 7 bases, with 11 bases separating them. The CDR3 is 15 residues long. Germline V gene sequence: CDR1 KGHSH, CDR2 LQKENI. The CDR3 sequence: CASSPLPRGNSPLHF. The CDR3 region has the DNA TGTGCCAGCTCACCACTCCCCAGAGGGAATTCACCCCTCCACTTT.

A remark on this clone: Other nucleotide sequences from this sample produce the same CDR3. CDR3 region: CASSIGTGYNSPLHF. In nucleotides, the CDR3 is TGTGCCAGTAGTATTGGGACAGGATATAATTCACCCCTCCACTTT. V is TRBV19 and J is TRBJ1-6; 8 bases agree with TRBD1. The junction had 2 bases not matched to a gene; V was cut back by 3 bases and J by 4 bases. This CDR3 contains 15 residues. CDR1 and CDR2 from the germline V gene are LNHDA and SQIVND (reference sequence).

This chain joins TRBV28 and TRBJ2-2; D gene uncertain. CDR3 length: 14 amino acids. Trimming cost V 6 bases and J 0 bases, with 8 bases left between them. Germline V gene data show CDR1 as MDHEN and CDR2 as SYDVKM. This CDR3 reads CASRAQANTGELFF. CDR3 DNA sequence: TGTGCCAGCAGGGCACAAGCGAACACCGGGGAGCTGTTTTTT.

DNA of the CDR3: TGTGCCAGCAGCCAAGCCCGGGGGACTCCTCTTGAGCAGTACTTC. Its translation: CASSQARGTPLEQYF. V is TRBV3-1 (or the pseudogene TRBV3-2) and J is TRBJ2-7; a weak D match, TRBD2 (6 bases). This CDR3 has 15 amino acids. V lost 1 base, J lost 7 bases, and 17 bases lay in between. Germline values: CDR1 LGHDT, CDR2 YNNKEL (reference sequence).

Here the CDR3 reads CASSIFLTDTQYF. For the CDR3, the DNA is TGTGCCAGTAGTATATTCCTCACAGATACGCAGTATTTT. The V gene is TRBV19, the J gene TRBJ2-3; D unclear. Germline V gene data show CDR1 as LNHDA and CDR2 as SQIVND (reference sequence). V shed 2 bases and J shed 2 bases, with 5 bases lying between them. There are 13 residues in the CDR3. Based on the CDR3 plus reference TRBV19 and TRBJ2-3, the full variable domain is DGGITQSPKYLFRKEGQNVTLSCEQNLNHDAMYWYRQDPGQGLRLIYYSQIVNDFQKGDIAEGYSVSREKKESFPLTVTSAQKNPTAFYLCASSIFLTDTQYFGPGTRLTVL.

This clone was recorded a few times. The chain employs TRBV9 and TRBJ2-1, with TRBD2 matching 11 bases. The CDR3 covers 16 residues. Germline V CDR1 and CDR2: SGDLS, YYNGEE. V trimming: 4 bases; J trimming: 2 bases; junction bases outside the gene matches: 5. The CDR3 spells CASSLGLAVPYNEQFF. Here the CDR3 DNA reads TGTGCCAGCAGCCTGGGACTAGCGGTCCCCTACAATGAGCAGTTCTTC.

The chain joins TRBV15 to TRBJ2-1, with 7 bases lining up with TRBD2. With 5 bases clipped from V and 3 bases from J, the junction kept 10 bases outside the gene matches. The germline V gene encodes CDR1 LNHNV and CDR2 YYDKDF (reference sequence). The CDR3 totals 16 residues. CDR3 protein: CATSPRTGGSYNEQFF. CDR3 coding DNA: TGTGCCACCAGCCCCCGAACCGGCGGGAGCTACAATGAGCAGTTCTTC.

This clone was observed a single time. V and J are TRBV5-1 and TRBJ2-7, with no clear D. The CDR3 is 12 residues long. Germline CDR1 SGHRS, CDR2 YFSETQ. The V and J ends lost 1 base and 4 bases respectively, with 6 bases between them. In DNA form, the CDR3 reads TGCGCCAGCAGCTTGAACGGTTACGAGCAGTACTTC. Translated: CASSLNGYEQYF.

The chain links TRBV29-1 to TRBJ2-2; the D gene is possibly TRBD2 (5 bases). In germline, CDR1 is SQVTM, CDR2 ANQGSEA. Trimming cost V 2 bases and J 5 bases, with 15 bases left between them. The CDR3 extends over 15 amino acids. CDR3 DNA sequence: TGCAGCGTTGAATTGGGGAGAATTCCGACCGGGGAGCTGTTTTTT. Its protein product is CSVELGRIPTGELFF.

V gene TRBV7-2 combines with J gene TRBJ1-2, with D possibly matching TRBD1 (6 bases). Trimming removed 1 base at V and 2 bases at J, with 14 bases between. CDR3 length equals 16 residues. Germline V gene lookup returns CDR1 SGHTA and CDR2 FQGNSA. The CDR3 coding sequence is TGTGCCAGCAGCTTAGTGATCAGGGGAGCCAACTATGGCTACACCTTC. It translates to CASSLVIRGANYGYTF.

V gene TRBV27 combines with J gene TRBJ2-7; D gene unclear. Looked up from germline, CDR1 is MNHEY and CDR2 is SMNVEV (reference sequence). The CDR3 is 15 residues long. Trimming removed 3 bases from V and 0 bases from J, with 12 bases in between. The CDR3 bases are TGTGCCAGCAGTTTGCTCAGGTCCAACTCCTACGAGCAGTACTTC. It specifies CASSLLRSNSYEQYF.

The chain recombines TRBV10-3 with TRBJ2-3; D is possibly TRBD1 (5 bases). The CDR3 consists of 14 residues. V gave up 4 bases and J gave up 0 bases, with 8 bases separating them. Germline CDR1 ENHRY, CDR2 SYGVKD. Here the CDR3 DNA reads TGTGCCATCAGTGCAGGGATAAGCACAGATACGCAGTATTTT. This translates into CAISAGISTDTQYF.

The rearrangement links TRBV4-3 to TRBJ1-4, with D hard to call. V shed 4 bases and J shed 5 bases, with 11 bases lying between them. The CDR3 is made up of 14 amino acids. Germline V lookup: CDR1 LGHNA, CDR2 YSLEER. The CDR3 bases are TGCGCCAGCAGCCTTCGCGGAGTGAATGAAAAACTGTTTTTT. Protein product: CASSLRGVNEKLFF.

The chain has TRBV7-2 and TRBJ2-7; unclear D gene. Between the trimmed V and J ends, which lost 5 bases and 1 base, there was a span of 15 bases. The CDR3 covers 15 residues. Germline lookup yields CDR1 SGHTA and CDR2 FQGNSA. The CDR3 spells CASSLKSDTSYEQYF. DNA for the CDR3: TGTGCCAGCAGCCTAAAATCCGACACGTCCTACGAGCAGTACTTC.

The chain carries TRBV5-6 and TRBJ1-2; D unclear. Germline V gene sequence: CDR1 SGHDT, CDR2 YYEEEE. Deletions cut 0 bases from V and 5 bases from J, with 20 bases between. The CDR3 covers 17 residues. CDR3: CASSLELPSGWEYGYTF. DNA for the CDR3: TGTGCCAGCAGCTTGGAACTTCCATCGGGGTGGGAGTATGGCTACACCTTC.

The chain is built from TRBV9 and TRBJ1-3; D is uncertain. This CDR3 is built from 17 residues. CDR1 and CDR2 from the germline V gene are SGDLS and YYNGEE. V lost 4 bases to trimming and J lost 1 base, with 18 bases between them. This CDR3 is CASSSGRGFESGNTIYF. The CDR3 bases are TGTGCCAGCAGCTCCGGTCGGGGTTTTGAATCTGGAAACACCATATATTTT.

Worth noting for this clone: This specimen includes other DNA sequences encoding the same CDR3. CDR3 DNA: TGTGCCAGCAGCGAAGGGACAGGGAGTAATTCACCCCTCCACTTT. Its protein product is CASSEGTGSNSPLHF. This rearrangement joins TRBV9 to TRBJ1-6; 9 bases map to TRBD1. This CDR3 has 15 amino acids. Germline assignment: CDR1 SGDLS and CDR2 YYNGEE. V dropped 3 bases and J dropped 6; count of bases not matched to a gene: 4.

As DNA, the CDR3 is TGTGCCAGCTCACCGGAGGGGCTCGGAAACACCATATATTTT. It encodes CASSPEGLGNTIYF. The chain combines TRBV18 with TRBJ1-3; tentative D call: TRBD1 (5 bases). Germline-derived CDR1 and CDR2 are KGHSH and LQKENI. The CDR3 sequence is 14 residues long. V was pared by 3 bases and J by 4 bases, with 10 bases between.

The chain uses TRBV7-9 and TRBJ2-1; tentatively, D is TRBD2 (5 bases). Trimming left V 5 bases short and J 4 bases short, with 6 bases between. Germline V gives CDR1 SEHNR, CDR2 FQNEAQ (reference sequence). This CDR3 spans 12 amino acids. In DNA, the CDR3 is TGTGCCAGCAGCCCGGGATACAATGAGCAGTTCTTC. Encoded protein: CASSPGYNEQFF. Variable domain in full (rest from reference TRBV7-9 and TRBJ2-1): DTGVSQNPRHKITKRGQNVTFRCDPISEHNRLYWYRQTLGQGPEFLTYFQNEAQLEKSRLLSDRFSAERPKGSFSTLEIQRTEQGDSAMYLCASSPGYNEQFFGPGTRLTVL.

The chain recombines TRBV19 with TRBJ2-1; TRBD2 aligns across 12 bases. CDR1 and CDR2 from the germline V gene are LNHDA and SQIVND (reference sequence). The CDR3 has 20 amino acids. V shed 0 bases, J shed 7 bases, and the junction held 16 bases outside the gene matches. The CDR3 reads CASSIDLWGPRLAGDNEQFF. The DNA of the CDR3 is TGTGCCAGTAGTATAGATCTATGGGGGCCGAGACTAGCGGGAGATAATGAGCAGTTCTTC.

The genes are TRBV10-2 and TRBJ1-2; D call uncertain. Trimming removed 8 bases from V and 3 bases from J, with 16 bases in between. Germline CDR1 is WSHSY and CDR2 is SAAADI. The CDR3 is 14 amino acids. The CDR3 nucleotides are TGCGCCAGCGGGTACTTTCAGGTTGACTATGGCTACACCTTC. Protein sequence: CASGYFQVDYGYTF.

The chain couples TRBV5-1 to TRBJ1-1, with D hard to call. Germline CDR1 SGHRS, CDR2 YFSETQ. V was shortened by 3 bases and J by 1 base, with 13 bases between the two germline ends. This CDR3 has 15 residues. CDR3 in DNA: TGCGCCAGCAGCTCCTCCTGGGCAGGGAACACTGAAGCTTTCTTT. Protein product: CASSSSWAGNTEAFF.

The chain recombines TRBV18 with TRBJ1-2; 9 bases match TRBD1. V dropped 8 bases and J dropped 5; count of bases not matched to a gene: 15. The CDR3 length is 16 residues. Germline CDR1 reads KGHSH; CDR2 reads LQKENI. CDR3 bases: TGTGCCAGCCGCCCGAGCACAGGGGGCGTTGGATATGGCTACACCTTC. It translates to CASRPSTGGVGYGYTF.

The table lists this clone with a count of one. The CDR3 here is CASSAQVGSNEQFF. In DNA, the CDR3 is TGTGCCAGTAGTGCTCAGGTAGGGAGCAATGAGCAGTTCTTC. The V and J genes are TRBV19 and TRBJ2-1, with a possible D match to TRBD2 (5 bases). CDR3 length equals 14 residues. Germline lookup yields CDR1 LNHDA and CDR2 SQIVND (reference sequence). Deletions cut 5 bases from V and 6 bases from J, with 14 bases between.

This chain uses TRBV2 with TRBJ1-5; no definite D call. This CDR3 is 15 amino acids long. The germline CDR1 and CDR2 sequences are SNHLY and FYNNEI. The V end lost 7 bases, the J end lost 3 bases, and 16 bases lay between the germline ends. The CDR3 DNA follows: TGTGCCAGCACCGGAGGAAGAGGGAACAATCAGCCCCAGCATTTT. Amino acids: CASTGGRGNNQPQHF.

The chain employs TRBV10-2 and TRBJ2-7; D is possibly TRBD1 (6 bases). In germline, CDR1 is WSHSY, CDR2 SAAADI. CDR3 length: 15 residues. Trimming shortened V by 3 bases and J by 2 bases, and 14 bases separated the two germline ends. The CDR3 loop reads CASSDLQGSTYEQYF. As DNA, the CDR3 is TGCGCCAGCAGTGATCTCCAGGGGAGCACCTACGAGCAGTACTTC.

The DNA of the CDR3 is TGTGCCAGCAGCTCGACTAATCAAGAGACCCAGTACTTC. It translates to CASSSTNQETQYF. The chain combines TRBV7-7 with TRBJ2-5, with TRBD2 as a possible D gene (5 bases). The germline V gene has CDR1 SSHAT and CDR2 FNYEAQ (reference sequence). V was pared by 4 bases and J by 2 bases, with 8 bases between. The CDR3 is made up of 13 amino acids.

The rearrangement joins TRBV2 to TRBJ2-2, with D hard to call. Germline V gene data show CDR1 as SNHLY and CDR2 as FYNNEI. The CDR3 is made up of 13 amino acids. The V end was cut by 2 bases, the J end by 5 bases, with 6 bases between. The CDR3 sequence: CASSEIVTGELFF. The CDR3 nucleotides read TGTGCCAGCAGTGAAATAGTAACCGGGGAGCTGTTTTTT.

The chain carries TRBV6-2 or TRBV6-3 and TRBJ1-5; 8 bases agree with TRBD1. V lost 5 bases, J lost 5 bases, and 8 bases stayed unmatched. The CDR3 runs 15 residues. CDR1 is MNHEY and CDR2 is SVGEGT in the germline V gene. CDR3 amino acids: CASSHGQGSDQPQHF. DNA of the CDR3: TGTGCCAGCAGTCACGGACAGGGATCGGATCAGCCCCAGCATTTT.

V is TRBV29-1 and J is TRBJ2-7; 8 bases align to TRBD1. Trimming at V came to 4 bases and at J to 0 bases, leaving 5 bases not matched to a gene. There are 14 residues in the CDR3. Germline CDR1 reads SQVTM; CDR2 reads ANQGSEA. The CDR3 protein is CSVVHRGFSYEQYF. DNA for the CDR3: TGCAGCGTTGTCCACAGGGGGTTCTCCTACGAGCAGTACTTC.

The chain carries TRBV25-1 and TRBJ1-1; maybe TRBD1 (6 bases). Trimming removed 3 bases at V and 0 bases at J, with 14 bases between. This CDR3 spans 16 amino acids. Per germline, CDR1 MGHDK and CDR2 SYGVNS. Here the CDR3 DNA reads TGTGCCAGCAGTGACTCCAGGACAGACATGAACACTGAAGCTTTCTTT. Its protein product is CASSDSRTDMNTEAFF.